Listed here are 14 T cell receptor beta chains from one sample, sequenced in a study of identical twins. TCRdb called the 5' RACE reads again in MiXCR, with one record for every CDR3 protein. The sample holds 200,000 to 250,000 distinct CDR3 sequences, 10% seen once. The specimen was memory T cells sorted from blood. The receptors derive from a man aged 50 or older in good health.

At least ten counts were recorded for this clonotype. The rearrangement links TRBV6-2 or TRBV6-3 to TRBJ2-7; TRBD2 matches 7 bases. This CDR3 is built from 17 residues. After removal of 7 bases from V and 3 bases from J, the junction contained 18 bases not matched to a gene. Germline V gives CDR1 MNHEY, CDR2 SVGEGT. For the CDR3, the DNA is TGTGCCAGCATCTATAGGTCCGGGAGCGGGACTCGCTACGAGCAGTACTTC. Translating gives CASIYRSGSGTRYEQYF.

This clonotype has at least ten counts. The genes are TRBV30 and TRBJ1-6; D is perhaps TRBD1 (5 bases). V was cut by 2 bases and J by 9 bases, with 17 bases left in between. This CDR3 has 15 amino acids. Germline V lookup: CDR1 GTSNPN, CDR2 SVGIG (reference sequence). CDR3: CAWSPGGTSGSPLHF. Here the CDR3 DNA reads TGTGCCTGGAGTCCTGGCGGGACCTCGGGTTCACCCCTCCACTTT.

In this sample, this clonotype turned up many times. The rearrangement joins TRBV7-2 to TRBJ2-2, with D perhaps TRBD2 (5 bases). This CDR3 has 13 amino acids. The ends were cut back, 9 bases at V and 0 bases at J, with 8 bases in the middle. Germline assignment: CDR1 SGHTA and CDR2 FQGNSA. The CDR3 DNA reads TGTGCCAGTTGTAGCGCGAACACCGGGGAGCTGTTTTTT. Translated, it gives CASCSANTGELFF.

This clonotype has at least ten counts. The chain combines TRBV28 with TRBJ1-5, with D unresolved. The CDR3 loop spans 12 amino acids. Trimming took 3 bases from V and 9 from J, leaving 9 bases between them. Germline V gives CDR1 MDHEN, CDR2 SYDVKM. CDR3 in DNA: TGTGCCAGCAGTTTCCGAGGCCGGCCCCAGCATTTT. It yields the protein CASSFRGRPQHF.

The CDR3 protein is CASSPKDSYEQYF. The CDR3 bases are TGTGCCAGCTCACCGAAGGACAGTTACGAGCAGTACTTC. The genes are TRBV18 and TRBJ2-7; tentative D call: TRBD1 (6 bases). The ends were cut back, 3 bases at V and 4 bases at J, with 10 bases in the middle. Germline-derived CDR1 and CDR2 are KGHSH and LQKENI. The CDR3 has 13 amino acids.

This chain's CDR3 is CASSFSGDEQYF. The CDR3 bases are TGTGCCAGCAGCTTCTCCGGGGACGAGCAGTACTTC. The chain recombines TRBV11-2 with TRBJ2-7; a weak D match, TRBD2 (5 bases). Germline assignment: CDR1 SGHAT and CDR2 FQNNGV. Trimming took 3 bases from V and 5 from J, leaving 8 bases between them. The CDR3 is 12 residues long.

This clonotype was observed a handful of times. The CDR3 sequence: CASSLGYGEKYF. In nucleotides, the CDR3 is TGTGCCAGCAGCTTAGGTTACGGGGAGAAGTACTTC. V and J are TRBV7-2 and TRBJ2-7; D perhaps matches TRBD2 (5 bases). Trimming stripped 1 base from V and 11 bases from J, with 12 bases between. The length of the CDR3 is 12 residues. Germline-derived CDR1 and CDR2 are SGHTA and FQGNSA.

This clonotype has a count of ten or more. This chain links TRBV14 with TRBJ1-1; D might be TRBD1 (6 bases). CDR3 length: 13 amino acids. Trimming left V 5 bases short and J 2 bases short, with 9 bases between. Germline V gene lookup returns CDR1 SGHDN and CDR2 FVKESK. CDR3 residues: CASSRGRNTEAFF. CDR3 nucleotides: TGTGCCAGCAGCAGGGGGAGAAACACTGAAGCTTTCTTT.

This clonotype showed up many times. This sequence joins TRBV10-3 and TRBJ1-2; D ambiguous. Between the trimmed V and J ends, which lost 4 bases and 3 bases, there was a span of 18 bases. CDR1 ENHRY and CDR2 SYGVKD come from the germline V gene. This CDR3 spans 16 amino acids. For the CDR3, the DNA is TGTGCCATCAGTGGTCCTCTGGGAGGGAAGCACTATGGCTACACCTTC. Translated: CAISGPLGGKHYGYTF.

The chain is built from TRBV7-2 and TRBJ1-5, with D tentatively TRBD1 (5 bases). The V end lost 1 base, the J end lost 3 bases, and 7 bases lay between the germline ends. CDR3 length equals 14 residues. Looked up from germline, CDR1 is SGHTA and CDR2 is FQGNSA. The CDR3 reads CASSLGDLNQPQHF. In DNA form, the CDR3 reads TGTGCCAGCAGCTTAGGGGACCTCAATCAGCCCCAGCATTTT.

Points on this clonotype: One end of the junction does not line up with germline, which may come from a read error. V is TRBV3-1 and J is TRBJ2-7; a weak D match, TRBD1 (5 bases). The CDR3 has 11 residues. Germline-derived CDR1 and CDR2 are LGHDT and YNNKEL (reference sequence). CDR3 nucleotides: TGTGCCAGCAGCCAAGCTGGGGCCCCCATCTTC. Amino acid sequence: CASSQAGAPIF.

This clonotype has a count of ten or more. V is TRBV15 and J is TRBJ2-7; 11 positions match TRBD1. Unmatched junction bases numbered 13, after V lost 5 bases and J lost 1 base. The CDR3 is 18 amino acids. In germline, CDR1 is LNHNV, CDR2 YYDKDF (reference sequence). The CDR3, as DNA: TGTGCCACCAGCGGATATGAAAGGTGGGACAGGGGGTCCTACGAGCAGTACTTC. Translating gives CATSGYERWDRGSYEQYF.

This clonotype has more than one count but fewer than ten. This chain connects TRBV4-2 to TRBJ1-5; weak D call: TRBD1 (5 bases). The V and J ends lost 4 bases and 4 bases respectively, with 23 bases between them. Germline CDR1 and CDR2: LGHNA and YNFKEQ. This CDR3 has 18 residues. The CDR3: CASSPYPAGTSQNQPQHF. In DNA form, the CDR3 reads TGTGCCAGCAGCCCATACCCGGCGGGGACCTCCCAAAATCAGCCCCAGCATTTT.

This clonotype has ten or more counts. This chain uses TRBV10-3 with TRBJ1-2; TRBD1 matches at 9 bases. This CDR3 has 14 amino acids. Germline CDR1 reads ENHRY; CDR2 reads SYGVKD. J gave up 6 bases and V 6 bases, and 8 bases lay outside the gene matches. The CDR3 loop is CAIRRNTGGDGYTF. DNA for the CDR3: TGTGCCATCAGAAGGAATACAGGGGGCGATGGCTACACCTTC.